One and the same sample provided the 10 T cell receptor beta chains below, sequenced in a study of cytomegalovirus exposure and HLA in healthy donors. PCR primers comprised 60 Vbeta and 13 Jbeta primers. Only in-frame clones appear in the TCRdb table, and some are missing; sequencing was by immunoSEQ multiplex PCR. The sample includes roughly 100,000 clones, around 9.6% of them seen just once. Sample: PBMCs. The receptors come from a man aged 50 to 59 in good health and CMV-seropositive.

Notes on this clone: The same CDR3 also results from other DNA sequences found in this sample. The chain combines TRBV6-5 with TRBJ2-7; possibly TRBD1 for D (6 bases). CDR1 and CDR2 (germline): MNHEY, SVGAGI. The ends were cut back, 5 bases at V and 7 bases at J, with 18 bases in the middle. This CDR3 region has 14 residues. The CDR3 DNA reads as TGTGCCAGCAGTCGTGTACAGGGAATGAGTGAGCAGTACTTC. Protein sequence: CASSRVQGMSEQYF.

The rearrangement joins TRBV25-1 to TRBJ1-5; possible D gene TRBD1, 6 bases. The V gene lost 5 bases and the J gene lost 5 bases, with 13 bases spanning the gap. In germline, CDR1 is MGHDK, CDR2 SYGVNS. The CDR3 totals 14 residues. DNA for the CDR3: TGTGCCAGCAGTTCAAGCGGGGGCCATCAGCCCCAGCATTTT. The encoded protein is CASSSSGGHQPQHF.

The rearrangement links TRBV18 to TRBJ1-5; the D gene is possibly TRBD1 (6 bases). Germline-derived CDR1 and CDR2 are KGHSH and LQKENI. Between the trimmed V and J ends, which lost 2 bases and 11 bases, there was a span of 16 bases. The CDR3 is 14 amino acids. CDR3 amino acids: CASSPGTQGMAQHF. In DNA form, the CDR3 reads TGTGCCAGCTCACCAGGAACGCAGGGGATGGCCCAGCATTTT.

Only a few counts were recorded for this clone. This rearrangement joins TRBV6-5 to TRBJ1-6; 10 bases line up with TRBD1. The CDR3 is made up of 14 amino acids. The germline gives CDR1 MNHEY, CDR2 SVGAGI. With 7 bases clipped from V and 7 bases from J, the junction kept 4 bases outside the gene matches. CDR3 DNA sequence: TGTGCCAGCATGGGACAGGGGTCAAATTCACCCCTCCACTTT. As protein: CASMGQGSNSPLHF.

This clone was recorded a few times. At one end, the junction sequence differs from germline, possibly due to a read error. The chain links TRBV28 to TRBJ2-7; the D gene is possibly TRBD2 (5 bases). The CDR3 is 13 amino acids. CDR1 and CDR2 from the germline V gene are MDHEN and SYDVKM. In nucleotides, the CDR3 is TGTGCCAGCAGTTTATCTACCGGACTCGAGCGGTACTTC. Its protein is CASSLSTGLERYF. Full variable domain (remainder filled in from reference TRBV28 and TRBJ2-7): DVKVTQSSRYLVKRTGEKVFLECVQDMDHENMFWYRQDPGLGLRLIYFSYDVKMKEKGDIPEGYSVSREKKERFSLILESASTNQTSMYLCASSLSTGLERYFGPGTRLTVT.

The V gene is TRBV15, the J gene TRBJ2-2; a possible D gene is TRBD2 (5 bases). CDR3 length: 15 residues. Trimming took 4 bases from V and 2 from J, leaving 11 bases between them. Per germline, CDR1 LNHNV and CDR2 YYDKDF (reference sequence). CDR3: CATSTGLVNTGELFF. The CDR3, as DNA: TGTGCCACCAGCACAGGACTTGTTAACACCGGGGAGCTGTTTTTT.

This chain joins TRBV28 and TRBJ1-5, with 7 bases aligning to TRBD1. In germline, CDR1 is MDHEN, CDR2 SYDVKM. The CDR3 consists of 14 residues. After removal of 6 bases from V and 5 bases from J, the junction contained 7 bases not matched to a gene. In DNA, the CDR3 is TGTGCCAGCAGGCCAGGGGGACAGCATCAGCCCCAGCATTTT. Translating it yields CASRPGGQHQPQHF.

There are a few counts of this clone. This chain uses TRBV18 with TRBJ1-3; D call uncertain. The V gene's germline CDR1 is KGHSH and CDR2 LQKENI. V gave up 0 bases and J gave up 2 bases, with 5 bases separating them. The CDR3 has 14 amino acids. The CDR3 is CASSPPTTGNTIYF. In DNA form, the CDR3 reads TGTGCCAGCTCACCACCGACAACTGGAAACACCATATATTTT.

The chain uses TRBV2 and TRBJ2-5, with 7 nucleotides matching TRBD2. Germline loops: CDR1 SNHLY, CDR2 FYNNEI. There are 16 residues in the CDR3. Trimming cost V 1 base and J 5 bases; bases outside gene matches: 10. CDR3 DNA sequence: TGTGCCAGCAGTGAAGAGGGCGGGAGAGGTTGGGAGACCCAGTACTTC. It is translated as CASSEEGGRGWETQYF.

This clone came up many times. The DNA of the CDR3 is TGTGCCAGCAGTCTAGGTGTGAACACTGAAGCTTTCTTT. It specifies CASSLGVNTEAFF. This chain uses TRBV6-1 with TRBJ1-1; D uncertain. Trimming took 5 bases from V and 0 from J, leaving 7 bases between them. Germline lookup yields CDR1 MNHNS and CDR2 SASEGT. The CDR3 covers 13 residues.